The 28 T cell receptor beta chains given below trace back to one sample, sequenced in a study of cytomegalovirus exposure and HLA in healthy donors. Assay: immunoSEQ multiplex PCR; the TCRdb copy retains only in-frame clones and omits some. The table includes around 250,000 clones, 90% detected once. The material sequenced was PBMCs. Source of these receptors: a woman in her thirties in good health and CMV-seronegative.

The V and J genes are TRBV2 and TRBJ1-1; weak D call: TRBD1 (6 bases). Germline CDR1 is SNHLY and CDR2 is FYNNEI. The germline V and J ends were trimmed by 6 bases and 0 bases, with 17 bases remaining between them. This CDR3 contains 16 residues. The CDR3 nucleotides read TGTGCCAGCAGGGGAGACAGGAGGTCCATGAACACTGAAGCTTTCTTT. Translated, it gives CASRGDRRSMNTEAFF.

The V gene is TRBV6-5, the J gene TRBJ2-1; 11 bases are a match to TRBD2. CDR1 is MNHEY, CDR2 SVGAGI, per germline. This CDR3 has 16 amino acids. Trimming removed 3 bases from V and 2 bases from J; junction bases left unmatched: 3. CDR3 protein: CASSYSSGRPYNEQFF. The CDR3 bases are TGTGCCAGCAGTTATTCTAGCGGGAGGCCCTACAATGAGCAGTTCTTC.

The chain joins TRBV5-1 to TRBJ2-7; perhaps TRBD2 as D (6 bases). CDR1 is SGHRS and CDR2 is YFSETQ in the germline V gene. V lost 3 bases and J 0 bases, leaving 16 bases between the germline ends. The CDR3 has 16 amino acids. CDR3 bases: TGCGCCAGCAGCTCGGGGGACTCCATCCCCTCCTACGAGCAGTACTTC. Protein sequence: CASSSGDSIPSYEQYF.

CDR3 sequence reads: CASSLVIRPGTGELFF. CDR3 DNA sequence: TGCGCCAGCAGCTTGGTTATCCGTCCGGGCACCGGGGAGCTGTTTTTT. The chain carries TRBV5-1 and TRBJ2-2; D not certain. The germline V gene has CDR1 SGHRS and CDR2 YFSETQ. The CDR3 is made up of 16 amino acids. Deletions cut 0 bases from V and 4 bases from J, with 13 bases between.

This clone was picked up a small number of times. The chain is built from TRBV18 and TRBJ2-3, with TRBD1 identical over 10 bases. This CDR3 has 15 residues. The ends lost 3 bases at V and 3 bases at J; junction bases unmatched: 3. Per germline, CDR1 KGHSH and CDR2 LQKENI. DNA of the CDR3: TGTGCCAGCTCACCGAGGACAGGGGGGACAGATACGCAGTATTTT. Amino acids: CASSPRTGGTDTQYF.

The V call is TRBV14, the J call TRBJ2-1; D is ambiguous. V was clipped by 3 bases and J by 5 bases, with 17 bases between them. CDR3 length: 16 amino acids. Germline V gene data show CDR1 as SGHDN and CDR2 as FVKESK. The CDR3 DNA is TGTGCCAGCAGCCATGTTCGGCTAGTTGATCACAATGAGCAGTTCTTC. Translation gives CASSHVRLVDHNEQFF.

This chain connects TRBV11-3 to TRBJ2-4; TRBD1 is a possible D gene (7 bases). The V gene lost 4 bases and the J gene lost 9 bases, with 13 bases spanning the gap. Germline V gene lookup returns CDR1 SGHNT and CDR2 YENEEA. The CDR3 totals 13 residues. DNA of the CDR3: TGTGCCAGCAGCTACACAGGGGAGGCCATTCAGTACTTC. It yields the protein CASSYTGEAIQYF.

This chain connects TRBV19 to TRBJ2-7, with 8 positions matching TRBD2. Per the germline V gene, CDR1 is LNHDA and CDR2 is SQIVND (reference sequence). The length of the CDR3 is 13 residues. Unmatched junction bases numbered 8, after V lost 8 bases and J lost 5 bases. The chain's CDR3 is CASAGLVHNEQYF. The CDR3 nucleotides are TGTGCCAGTGCGGGACTAGTCCATAACGAGCAGTACTTC.

This chain connects TRBV5-1 to TRBJ1-4, with a possible D match to TRBD1 (5 bases). V lost 6 bases and J lost 0, with 12 bases in between. There are 15 residues in the CDR3. Germline V gene data show CDR1 as SGHRS and CDR2 as YFSETQ. The CDR3 loop is CASKRTPATNEKLFF. The CDR3 DNA reads TGCGCCAGCAAAAGGACACCAGCAACTAATGAAAAACTGTTTTTT.

The chain uses TRBV29-1 and TRBJ1-1; D call uncertain. The germline V gene encodes CDR1 SQVTM and CDR2 ANQGSEA. The CDR3 totals 14 residues. V lost 0 bases and J lost 4, with 12 bases in between. As DNA, the CDR3 is TGCAGCGTTGAAGATCGTGGGAGGACCACTGAAGCTTTCTTT. Its protein product is CSVEDRGRTTEAFF.

The chain recombines TRBV27 with TRBJ2-7, with 8 bases lining up with TRBD1. The V and J ends lost 4 bases and 3 bases, in that order; junction bases with no gene match: 8. The CDR3 totals 15 residues. Germline V gene sequence: CDR1 MNHEY, CDR2 SMNVEV (reference sequence). The CDR3 is CASSSSGTGFYEQYF. The CDR3, as DNA: TGTGCCAGCAGTTCATCCGGGACAGGCTTCTACGAGCAGTACTTC.

The V call is TRBV7-8, the J call TRBJ2-1; D uncertain. Trimming took 1 base from V and 9 from J, leaving 10 bases between them. The CDR3 spans 13 residues. Germline lookup yields CDR1 SGHVS and CDR2 FQNEAQ. The CDR3 region is CASSLGAVVEQFF. The CDR3 DNA sequence: TGTGCCAGCAGCTTAGGGGCGGTTGTTGAGCAGTTCTTC.

The chain has TRBV27 and TRBJ1-1; the match to TRBD1 covers 7 bases. The CDR3 covers 13 residues. Germline CDR1 MNHEY, CDR2 SMNVEV (reference sequence). V was clipped by 3 bases and J by 4 bases; unmatched bases: 2. The CDR3 reads CASSFAGGTEAFF. In DNA, the CDR3 is TGTGCCAGCAGTTTCGCAGGGGGCACTGAAGCTTTCTTT.

The gene calls are TRBV4-3 and TRBJ2-1, with TRBD2 matching over 7 bases. Germline loops: CDR1 LGHNA, CDR2 YSLEER. The V gene end was trimmed by 1 base and the J gene end by 4 bases; junction bases not matched to a gene: 4. The CDR3 loop spans 15 amino acids. The CDR3 DNA is TGCGCCAGCAGCCAAGGCCTAGCGGCTTACAATGAGCAGTTCTTC. Translated, it gives CASSQGLAAYNEQFF.

The CDR3 protein is CASSFGGLATEAFF. Written as DNA, the CDR3 is TGTGCCAGCAGCTTTGGGGGGTTGGCCACTGAAGCTTTCTTT. The V and J genes are TRBV5-4 and TRBJ1-1, with D possibly TRBD1 on 5 matching bases. Germline V gene data show CDR1 as SGHNT and CDR2 as YYREEE (reference sequence). The V end was cut by 2 bases, the J end by 4 bases, with 12 bases between. The CDR3 is 14 residues long.

The rearrangement uses TRBV4-3 and TRBJ2-3, with D tentatively TRBD1 (5 bases). CDR1 and CDR2 from the germline V gene are LGHNA and YSLEER. The CDR3 sequence is 16 residues long. V was shortened by 2 bases and J by 6 bases, with 18 bases between the two germline ends. The CDR3 DNA is TGCGCCAGCAGCCAAATCGAAACAGGCAACGGGGATACGCAGTATTTT. Its translation is CASSQIETGNGDTQYF.

This chain uses TRBV28 with TRBJ1-2; 12 nucleotides line up with TRBD1. The CDR3 contains 19 residues. V dropped 6 bases and J dropped 8; count of bases not matched to a gene: 22. Per germline, CDR1 MDHEN and CDR2 SYDVKM. For the CDR3, the DNA is TGTGCCAGCAGCCTGACCACAACCGGGACAGGGGGCGACCGTACCGGCTACACCTTC. Translated: CASSLTTTGTGGDRTGYTF.

This rearrangement joins TRBV7-2 to TRBJ2-3, with D possibly TRBD2 on 7 matching bases. The germline gives CDR1 SGHTA, CDR2 FQGNSA. V lost 6 bases to trimming and J lost 3 bases, with 16 bases between them. The CDR3 runs to 15 residues. This CDR3 reads CASRLLQGGTDTQYF. The CDR3 DNA reads as TGTGCCAGCAGATTATTACAGGGAGGGACAGATACGCAGTATTTT.

The genes are TRBV6-6 and TRBJ2-2, with D tentatively TRBD1 (5 bases). The CDR3 spans 15 residues. The germline gives CDR1 MNHNY, CDR2 SVGAGI (reference sequence). V lost 7 bases, J lost 3 bases, and 15 bases lay in between. The CDR3 spells CASKPQGGYTGELFF. The CDR3 nucleotides read TGTGCCAGCAAACCCCAGGGCGGTTACACCGGGGAGCTGTTTTTT.

V and J are TRBV5-1 and TRBJ2-7, with D possibly TRBD2 on 6 matching bases. V was clipped by 4 bases and J by 0 bases, with 11 bases between them. Germline V lookup: CDR1 SGHRS, CDR2 YFSETQ. This CDR3 is built from 14 residues. The CDR3 nucleotides are TGCGCCAGCAGCGACGTCGGGGGCTCCTACGAGCAGTACTTC. Its translation is CASSDVGGSYEQYF.

The chain has TRBV18 and TRBJ2-3, with 8 nucleotides matching TRBD1. V lost 3 bases and J lost 0; bases outside the gene matches: 5. The CDR3 is 16 amino acids. Per germline, CDR1 KGHSH and CDR2 LQKENI. The CDR3 region has the DNA TGTGCCAGCTCACCCCAGGGGGCGACGAGCACAGATACGCAGTATTTT. It yields the protein CASSPQGATSTDTQYF.

The chain uses TRBV14 and TRBJ2-5; D may be TRBD1 (5 bases). The CDR3 totals 15 residues. Germline-derived CDR1 and CDR2 are SGHDN and FVKESK. With 2 bases removed from V and 1 base from J, the gap between germline ends came to 11 bases. The CDR3 region is CASSQRHRRQETQYF. The CDR3 DNA reads as TGTGCCAGCAGCCAACGCCACAGGCGCCAAGAGACCCAGTACTTC. The whole variable domain, filled in from reference TRBV14 and TRBJ2-5, reads EAGVTQFPSHSVIEKGQTVTLRCDPISGHDNLYWYRRVMGKEIKFLLHFVKESKQDESGMPNNRFLAERTGGTYSTLKVQPAELEDSGVYFCASSQRHRRQETQYFGPGTRLLVL.

The rearrangement uses TRBV2 and TRBJ1-4; 8 nucleotides agree with TRBD1. V shed 1 base, J shed 10 bases, and the junction held 5 bases outside the gene matches. The germline V gene has CDR1 SNHLY and CDR2 FYNNEI. The CDR3 extends over 14 amino acids. Here the CDR3 DNA reads TGTGCCAGCAGTGAAGAACAGGGGGACAGAAAACTGTTTTTT. Amino acids: CASSEEQGDRKLFF.

The chain links TRBV28 to TRBJ1-5; D unclear. The germline CDR1 and CDR2 sequences are MDHEN and SYDVKM. The CDR3 has 14 residues. The V gene lost 8 bases and the J gene lost 2 bases, with 13 bases spanning the gap. CDR3 sequence (DNA): TGTGCCAGCTCCTCGTCAGTGGGCAATCAGCCCCAGCATTTT. Protein sequence: CASSSSVGNQPQHF.

The chain is built from TRBV27 and TRBJ2-1; D might be TRBD2 (6 bases). This CDR3 spans 14 amino acids. Germline loops: CDR1 MNHEY, CDR2 SMNVEV (reference sequence). Deletions cut 3 bases from V and 4 bases from J, with 10 bases between. The CDR3 loop is CASSFGSPYNEQFF. The CDR3 coding sequence is TGTGCCAGCAGTTTCGGGAGCCCTTACAATGAGCAGTTCTTC.

Worth noting for this clone: This could be a read error, since a much larger clone is one nucleotide away. V usage is TRBV28 and J usage is TRBJ2-7; 9 nucleotides agree with TRBD2. This CDR3 comprises 14 residues. Looked up from germline, CDR1 is MDHEN and CDR2 is SYDVKM. V shed 6 bases, J shed 0 bases, and the junction held 3 bases outside the gene matches. The CDR3 region has the DNA TGTGCCAGCAGCCCGGGACTAGCCTCCTACGAGCAGTACTTC. Translated, it gives CASSPGLASYEQYF.

This chain links TRBV29-1 with TRBJ2-7, with a possible D match to TRBD2 (5 bases). CDR1 and CDR2 from the germline V gene are SQVTM and ANQGSEA. Trimming pared 1 base from V and 7 bases from J, leaving 14 bases between. The CDR3 is made up of 13 amino acids. The DNA for the CDR3 is TGCAGCGTTGAAGGGGATGGAGGACCGGAGCAGTACTTC. Translation: CSVEGDGGPEQYF.

This clone is a singleton in its sample. The chain is built from TRBV11-2 and TRBJ2-3, with 8 positions matching TRBD2. V lost 1 base, J lost 2 bases, and 8 bases stayed unmatched. Germline V gives CDR1 SGHAT, CDR2 FQNNGV. CDR3 size: 17 residues. The DNA of the CDR3 is TGTGCCAGCAGCTTAGGCGGCACTAGCGGATCCACAGATACGCAGTATTTT. Its translation is CASSLGGTSGSTDTQYF.